Below, 13 T cell receptor delta chains from the same sample are listed, as sequenced in a study of gammadelta T cells in human blood. TCRdb reanalysed the RT-PCR reads via CATT. The sample holds 1,000 to 1,200 delta-chain clones, 6.5% seen once. What was sequenced was non-Vgamma9Vdelta2 gamma-delta T cells from infant blood. The receptors come from a human donor.

This clone is judged large. This rearrangement joins TRDV1 to TRDJ1; D is perhaps TRDD3 (5 bases). CDR1 and CDR2 (germline): TSWWSYY, QGS. The CDR3 extends over 18 amino acids. Deletions cut 1 base from V and 0 bases from J, with 18 bases between. CDR3 amino acids: CALGEPVGYRVYTDKLIF. The CDR3 DNA is TGTGCTCTTGGGGAACCCGTCGGATATCGGGTATACACCGATAAACTCATCTTT.

This clone is classed as medium-sized. V and J are TRDV1 and TRDJ1; no reliable D call. This CDR3 contains 15 residues. Germline V lookup: CDR1 TSWWSYY, CDR2 QGS. V was pared by 2 bases and J by 5 bases, with 15 bases between. CDR3 region: CALGEVGSLTDKLIF. CDR3 DNA: TGTGCTCTTGGGGAAGTCGGCTCACTGACTGATAAACTCATCTTT.

This clone was observed a few times. The gene calls are TRDV1 and TRDJ1; D gene ambiguous. Germline values: CDR1 TSWWSYY, CDR2 QGS. Deletions cut 2 bases from V and 4 bases from J, with 14 bases between. CDR3 size: 15 residues. The CDR3 nucleotides are TGTGCTCTTGGGGAAGGAGTTGGATTTTACGATAAACTCATCTTT. Its translation: CALGEGVGFYDKLIF.

Relative to its sample, this clone is medium-sized. The rearrangement links TRDV3 to TRDJ1, with D maybe TRDD2 (5 bases). Per the germline V gene, CDR1 is TVYSNPD and CDR2 is GDNSRS (reference sequence). V lost 4 bases, J lost 4 bases, and 37 bases lay in between. The CDR3 is 20 amino acids. The CDR3 bases are TGTGCCTCTAAGGGTGCCTTCTCCGGTGGGTACTCCCTAGACAGCGATAAACTCATCTTT. It codes for CASKGAFSGGYSLDSDKLIF.

The V and J genes are TRDV1 and TRDJ1; 9 bases align to TRDD3. With V trimmed by 6 bases and J by 0 bases, 14 bases remained unmatched. This CDR3 spans 18 amino acids. The V gene's germline CDR1 is TSWWSYY and CDR2 QGS. The CDR3 region is CALGQRAGGIPYTDKLIF. CDR3 nucleotides: TGTGCTCTTGGCCAACGGGCGGGGGGGATACCTTACACCGATAAACTCATCTTT.

A remark on this clone: This may arise from a read error, as a much more abundant clone is one base away. The rearrangement links TRDV1 to TRDJ1, with D possibly TRDD3 on 6 matching bases. Per the germline V gene, CDR1 is TSWWSYY and CDR2 is QGS. Trimming took 1 base from V and 8 from J, leaving 29 bases between them. This CDR3 is built from 19 residues. Here the CDR3 reads CALGEPPTGVFLWDSKLIF. CDR3 nucleotides: TGTGCTCTTGGGGAACCACCTACCGGAGTGTTCCTGTGGGATAGCAAACTCATCTTT.

This clone has more than one count but fewer than ten. A read error may be the cause here, since a much bigger clone is one base away. The chain is built from TRAV14/DV4 and TRDJ1; maybe TRDD2 (9 bases). From germline, CDR1 is TSDPSYG and CDR2 QGSYDQQN (reference sequence). The CDR3 is made up of 20 amino acids. The DNA of the CDR3 is TGTGCTCTGAGGAGCCTTCCTACGCGTACTGGGGGTCCGTACACCGATAAACTCATCTTT. It translates to CALRSLPTRTGGPYTDKLIF.

Judged by abundance, this clone is large. The V and J genes are TRDV1 and TRDJ2; 11 nucleotides line up with TRDD3. The CDR3 sequence is 27 residues long. Trimming cost V 1 base and J 7 bases; bases outside gene matches: 38. CDR1 TSWWSYY and CDR2 QGS come from the germline V gene. CDR3 amino acids: CALGEPPTFLPKVEYWGIKGGRAQLFF. The CDR3, as DNA: TGTGCTCTTGGGGAACCACCCACCTTCCTACCCAAGGTCGAGTACTGGGGGATAAAGGGTGGACGAGCACAACTCTTCTTT.

This clone is large in the sample. The J gene is TRDJ1, the V gene TRDV1, with 7 positions matching TRDD3. V lost 5 bases and J lost 0; bases outside the gene matches: 21. This CDR3 contains 20 residues. Germline assignment: CDR1 TSWWSYY and CDR2 QGS. CDR3 nucleotides: TGTGCTCTTGGGCCTCGACGTACCATGCTGGGGGCCCCATACACCGATAAACTCATCTTT. Its protein product is CALGPRRTMLGAPYTDKLIF.

By proportion, this clone is medium-sized. The J gene is TRDJ1, the V gene TRDV1; 9 bases align to TRDD3. The V and J ends lost 4 bases and 3 bases, in that order; junction bases with no gene match: 6. Germline CDR1 reads TSWWSYY; CDR2 reads QGS. The CDR3 contains 15 residues. The DNA of the CDR3 is TGTGCTCTTGGGGTTACTGGGGGACCTTCCGATAAACTCATCTTT. Residues: CALGVTGGPSDKLIF.

This clone was counted only a few times. TCRdb's protein and the DNA translation differ at residue 5; the protein here comes from the DNA. The chain combines TRDV1 with TRDJ1; 9 bases fit TRDD2. The germline gives CDR1 TSWWSYY, CDR2 QGS. J was trimmed by 8 bases and V by 3 bases; bases with no gene match: 16. The CDR3 sequence is 17 residues long. Written as DNA, the CDR3 is TGTGCTCTTGGGGACCTTCCTACTGTCGCGGGGACTAGGAAACTCATCTTT. It yields the protein CALGDLPTVAGTRKLIF.

The sample holds a few counts of this clone. The protein that TCRdb holds for this DNA derives from a much larger clone and differs from the translated DNA at residue 3, which likely indicates a read error; the protein shown here is translated from the DNA. This rearrangement joins TRDV2 to TRDJ1, with TRDD3 identical over 7 bases. The CDR3 covers 18 residues. Germline assignment: CDR1 GEAIGNYY and CDR2 EKD. CDR3 bases: TGTGCCAGTGACACCGGACTGGGGCCCGACAAGTACACCGATAAACTCATCTTT. Protein: CASDTGLGPDKYTDKLIF.

The genes are TRDV2 and TRDJ1, with 11 bases aligning to TRDD3. Germline CDR1 is GEAIGNYY and CDR2 is EKD. The CDR3 totals 20 residues. V dropped 0 bases and J dropped 1; count of bases not matched to a gene: 15. CDR3 residues: CACDTEFSGGYPSRTDKLIF. In DNA, the CDR3 is TGTGCCTGTGACACCGAATTCTCTGGGGGATACCCTTCACGCACCGATAAACTCATCTTT.